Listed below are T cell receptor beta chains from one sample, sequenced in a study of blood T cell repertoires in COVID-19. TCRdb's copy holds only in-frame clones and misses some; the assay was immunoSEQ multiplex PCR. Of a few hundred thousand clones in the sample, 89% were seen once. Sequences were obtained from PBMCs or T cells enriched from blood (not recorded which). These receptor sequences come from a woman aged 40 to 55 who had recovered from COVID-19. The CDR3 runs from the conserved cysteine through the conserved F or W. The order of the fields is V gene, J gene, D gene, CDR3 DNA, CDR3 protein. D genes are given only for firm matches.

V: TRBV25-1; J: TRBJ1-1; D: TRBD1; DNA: TGTGCCAGCAAAGGGACAGGCTTGAACACTGAAGCTTTCTTT; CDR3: CASKGTGLNTEAFF
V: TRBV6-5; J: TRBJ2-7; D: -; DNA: TGTGCCAGCAGTTGGTCCAGGGATTCCTACGAGCAGTACTTC; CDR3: CASSWSRDSYEQYF
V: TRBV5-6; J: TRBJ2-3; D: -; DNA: TGTGCCAGCAGCTTCCTGGTCCGGGGATCCACAGATACGCAGTATTTT; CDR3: CASSFLVRGSTDTQYF
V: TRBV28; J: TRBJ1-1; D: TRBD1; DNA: TGTGCCGTGTACAGGGGGAGTGTCACTGAAGCTTTCTTT; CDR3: CAVYRGSVTEAFF
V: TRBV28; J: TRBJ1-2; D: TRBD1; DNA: TGTGCCAGCAGCCCCCCCGGGACAGGGACGAAACATGGCTACACCTTC; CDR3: CASSPPGTGTKHGYTF
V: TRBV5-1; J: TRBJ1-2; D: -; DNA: TGCGCCAGCAGCTTGGGCAGGGGTCGGGCCTATGGCTACACCTTC; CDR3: CASSLGRGRAYGYTF
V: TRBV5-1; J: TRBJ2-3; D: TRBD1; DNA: TGCGCCAGCAGCCTGGACAGGGGGCCTACAGATACGCAGTATTTT; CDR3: CASSLDRGPTDTQYF
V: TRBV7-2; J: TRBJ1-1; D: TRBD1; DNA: TGTGCCAGCAGCTTAGACAGGGGAACCGTTGAAGCTTTCTTT; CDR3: CASSLDRGTVEAFF
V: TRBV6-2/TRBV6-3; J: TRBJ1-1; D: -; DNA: TGTGCCAGCAGCCAACAGGGTGGATCGAGTTGGAACACTGAAGCTTTCTTT; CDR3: CASSQQGGSSWNTEAFF
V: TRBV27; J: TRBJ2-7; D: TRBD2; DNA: TGTGCCAGCAGTTTATATCTAGCGGCAGCCTACGAGCAGTACTTC; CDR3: CASSLYLAAAYEQYF
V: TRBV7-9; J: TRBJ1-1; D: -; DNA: TGTGCCAGCAGCCTCGGGACCCCCGGGAGGGCTGAAGCTTTCTTT; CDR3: CASSLGTPGRAEAFF
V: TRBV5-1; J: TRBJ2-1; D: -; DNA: TGCGCCAGCAGCCCGGACGGGGGAAGGGACAATGAGCAGTTCTTC; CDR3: CASSPDGGRDNEQFF
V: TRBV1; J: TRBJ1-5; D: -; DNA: TGCACCAGCAGCTCCCATTGTCACGGGTCCACAGGGCAGCCCCAGCATTTT; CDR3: CTSSSHCHGSTGQPQHF
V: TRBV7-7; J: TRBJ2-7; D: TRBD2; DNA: TGTGCTAGCAGCCGGCGGGAGGGATACGAGCAGTACTTC; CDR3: CASSRREGYEQYF
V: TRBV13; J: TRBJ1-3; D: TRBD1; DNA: TGTGCCAGCAGCTACAGGGGGACTGGAAACACCATATATTTT; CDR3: CASSYRGTGNTIYF
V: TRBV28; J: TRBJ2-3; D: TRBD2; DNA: TGTGCCAGCAGTTTGGCGGGGGTGGCTGGAGATACGCAGTATTTT; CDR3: CASSLAGVAGDTQYF
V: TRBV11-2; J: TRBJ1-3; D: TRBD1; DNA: TGTGCCAGCAGGAGGACAGGGGGCCAACCTGCCACCTCTGGAAACACCATATATTTT; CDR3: CASRRTGGQPATSGNTIYF
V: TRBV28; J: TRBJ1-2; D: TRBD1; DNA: TGTGCCAGCAGCAACCCGGACAGGGGGCACTCCGGCTACACCTTC; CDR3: CASSNPDRGHSGYTF
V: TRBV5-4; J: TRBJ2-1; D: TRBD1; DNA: TGTGCCAGCAGCTTCGCGGGACAGGGCCCCATGGAGCAGTTCTTC; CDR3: CASSFAGQGPMEQFF
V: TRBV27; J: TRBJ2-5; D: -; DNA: TGTGCCAGCAGTTCCCCCGAGTTTCAAGAGACCCAGTACTTC; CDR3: CASSSPEFQETQYF